This T cell receptor beta chain was found in a study of T-cell reconstitution after alpha-beta-depleted transplantation in children. It was with unique molecular identifiers that the TCRbeta library was prepared. From the PCR reads, TCRdb called clonotypes with MiXCR, one entry per CDR3 protein. The sample has about 540,000 distinct CDR3 sequences, roughly 18% seen once; the top ten hold around 3.3%. The CDR3 spans 17 residues. Germline-derived CDR1 and CDR2 are SEHNR and FQNEAQ (reference sequence). With 5 bases removed from V and 5 bases from J, the gap between germline ends came to 22 bases. The sequenced sample was PBMCs from the stem cell graft donor, obtained from the stem cell graft. V is TRBV7-9 and J is TRBJ1-5; D is undetermined. This clonotype originated in a human donor who donated a stem cell graft to a child with acute lymphoblastic leukemia. As DNA, the CDR3 is TGTGCCAGCAGCCAAGCCCCAACGGGGTCGAGGGATCAGCCCCAGCATTTT. Amino acid sequence: CASSQAPTGSRDQPQHF.